The 3 T cell receptor beta chains given below trace back to one sample, sequenced in a study of blood T cells in healthy people across ages (dated by TCRdb to about 2015). Receptors were amplified or captured by 5' RACE. A second PCR of roughly 7 to 12 cycles was performed with a sample-barcoded 5' primer and a J-beta primer mix. Using fastp at Q25 and MiXCR, TCRdb reprocessed the public reads and kept productive beta chains. Each record represents a unique CDR3 protein, reported with the most common genes and DNA among its rows. The table for this sample lists around 2 million distinct CDR3 sequences; roughly 43% of them were counted only once. The top ten clonotypes cover roughly 24% of the sample. Sequenced material: blood. These receptors were taken from a human donor in good health.

In this sample, this clonotype turned up a few times. In nucleotides, the CDR3 is TGTGCCAGCAGCCTACTAGCGGGCGGGTATCGTAGCTCCTACAATGAGCAGTTCTTC. Translated, it gives CASSLLAGGYRSSYNEQFF. The genes are TRBV7-3 and TRBJ2-1, with 9 positions matching TRBD2. Germline assignment: CDR1 SGHTA and CDR2 FQGTGA. V was pared by 5 bases and J by 0 bases, with 14 bases of the junction left unmatched. The CDR3 spans 19 residues. The entire variable domain, with the rest obtained from reference TRBV7-3 and TRBJ2-1, is as follows: GAGVSQTPSNKVTEKGKYVELRCDPISGHTALYWYRQSLGQGPEFLIYFQGTGAADDSGLPNDRFFAVRPEGSVSTLKIQRTERGDSAVYLCASSLLAGGYRSSYNEQFFGPGTRLTVL.

This clonotype was observed a few times. The V gene is TRBV6-2 or TRBV6-3, the J gene TRBJ2-7; D unclear. Trimming took off 6 bases at V and 3 bases at J, with 9 bases between the two ends. Germline V gene lookup returns CDR1 MNHEY and CDR2 SVGEGT. The CDR3 has 12 residues. The CDR3, as DNA: TGTGCCAGCAGACCCAACATCTACGAGCAGTACTTC. It translates to CASRPNIYEQYF.

This clonotype was detected a few times. The chain links TRBV20-1 to TRBJ1-5, with D unclear. Germline CDR1 DFQATT, CDR2 SNEGSKA (reference sequence). The CDR3 spans 15 residues. Trimming cost V 6 bases and J 7 bases, with 22 bases left between them. The CDR3 is CSAPRVAGFNQPQHF. CDR3 nucleotide sequence: TGCAGTGCCCCAAGGGTGGCGGGGTTTAACCAGCCCCAGCATTTT.